This T cell receptor (beta chain) was sequenced for a study of cytomegalovirus exposure and HLA in healthy donors. Study-wide results and caveats: Sequencing likely generated an artifact that appeared as a cluster of highly shared sequence variants. In most subjects, TCR beta sequences reportedly gave accurate predictions of HLA-A and HLA-B alleles.

While unrecorded immune exposures were likely, the donors were nominally healthy when sampled. Germline lookup yields CDR1 LNHNV and CDR2 YYDKDF (reference sequence). Unmatched junction bases numbered 6, after V lost 0 bases and J lost 6 bases. The CDR3 consists of 15 residues. As concerns this clone: Its specificity is not known.

The primer mix had 60 Vbeta and 13 Jbeta primers. The repertoire was sequenced with immunoSEQ multiplex PCR; TCRdb's copy has only in-frame clones and lacks some. The sample consists of some 100,000 clones, 65% to 75% of them appearing once. The sequenced sample was PBMCs. The chain joins TRBV15 to TRBJ1-2; 8 bases fit TRBD1. The clonotype was recovered from a woman aged 18-29 years in good health and CMV-seropositive. Here the CDR3 reads CATSRDLGQADGYTF. The CDR3, as DNA: TGTGCCACCAGCAGAGATTTGGGACAGGCGGATGGCTACACCTTC. Full variable domain (rest looked up from reference TRBV15 and TRBJ1-2): DAMVIQNPRYQVTQFGKPVTLSCSQTLNHNVMYWYQQKSSQAPKLLFHYYDKDFNNEADTPDNFQSRRPNTSFCFLDIRSPGLGDTAMYLCATSRDLGQADGYTFGSGTRLTVV.